The 18 T cell receptor beta chains given below trace back to one sample, sequenced in a study of spatial heterogeneity in lung cancer. The study, taken as a whole, reports: Tumor mutation count correlated with how many alpha and beta TCRs expanded intratumorally.

Their antigen targets remain unknown. The sample's time point: sample taken at primary tumor resection. TCRdb re-called the 5' RACE reads through MiXCR, storing one row per CDR3 protein. This sample carries fewer than 8,500 distinct CDR3 sequences, around 8% of them seen once, and the ten largest clones take over 4%. This sample comprised lung tumor tissue, obtained at surgery. Receptors were obtained from a male donor with early-stage non-small cell lung cancer.

Within the sample, this clonotype is medium-sized (0.01 to 0.1%). This beta chain was picked up by a library intended for alpha chains and is off target, so its count carries little meaning. The rearrangement joins TRBV7-8 to TRBJ2-7; either TRBD1 or TRBD2 may supply D (5 bases each). Germline CDR1 is SGHVS and CDR2 is FQNEAQ. This CDR3 spans 13 amino acids. V gave up 5 bases and J gave up 3 bases, with 11 bases separating them. The CDR3 DNA sequence: TGTGCCAGCAGCCGGGGACGGGACTACGAGCAGTACTTC. Amino acids: CASSRGRDYEQYF.

This clonotype is classed as medium-sized (0.01 to 0.1%). Since the library was made to target alpha chains, this beta chain is a stray read and its abundance is not meaningful. The genes are TRBV6-5 and TRBJ2-7; no clear D gene. The CDR3 covers 14 residues. CDR1 MNHEY and CDR2 SVGAGI come from the germline V gene. V dropped 6 bases and J dropped 1 base, with 13 bases sitting between them. The CDR3 DNA reads TGTGCCAGCAGCCGCCTGGACGCTTCCTACGAGCAGTACTTC. Its protein product is CASSRLDASYEQYF.

By share, this clonotype counts as medium-sized. Found in a library prepared for alpha chains, this beta chain is an off-target read, and its abundance has little meaning. The CDR3 region is CASSPSTANYGYTF. The CDR3 coding sequence is TGTGCCAGCTCACCATCGACAGCCAACTATGGCTACACCTTC. The chain carries TRBV18 and TRBJ1-2; D is perhaps TRBD1 (5 bases). Per germline, CDR1 KGHSH and CDR2 LQKENI. The CDR3 is 14 residues long. V lost 2 bases and J 2 bases, leaving 9 bases between the germline ends.

As regards this clonotype: For a library built for alpha chains, this beta chain is a stray read; little rests on its size. The chain uses TRBV7-9 and TRBJ1-1, with D maybe TRBD1 (5 bases). The V gene's germline CDR1 is SEHNR and CDR2 FQNEAQ (reference sequence). V lost 4 bases to trimming and J lost 11 bases, with 14 bases between them. CDR3 length equals 12 residues. The CDR3, as DNA: TGTGCCAGCAGCTCTACAGAGGGGCGTGCTTTCTTT. Translated: CASSSTEGRAFF.

This clonotype qualifies as medium-sized (0.01 to 0.1%). As an off-target read in a library built for alpha chains, this beta chain has a frequency of little significance. J is TRBJ1-3 and V is TRBV20-1, with a tentative D call TRBD1 (6 bases). Trimming removed 0 bases at V and 0 bases at J, with 15 bases between. The CDR3 consists of 17 residues. The germline gives CDR1 DFQATT, CDR2 SNEGSKA (reference sequence). CDR3 sequence reads: CSARDGGQTFSGNTIYF. CDR3 coding DNA: TGCAGTGCTAGAGACGGCGGACAGACTTTCTCTGGAAACACCATATATTTT.

This clonotype counts as medium-sized. This beta chain is an unintended read in a library built for alpha chains; its size means little. V gene TRBV4-1 combines with J gene TRBJ2-7, with D perhaps assigned TRBD1 or TRBD2 (5 bases each). The CDR3 runs 15 residues. Trimming left V 4 bases short and J 2 bases short, with 15 bases between. Germline CDR1 MGHRA, CDR2 YSYEKL. The CDR3 DNA reads TGCGCCAGCAGCCGGGACCCCTCGGCCCCCTACGAGCAGTACTTC. Translation: CASSRDPSAPYEQYF.

In this sample, this clonotype turned up a few times. With the library built for alpha chains, this beta chain is off target and its frequency is not meaningful. The chain employs TRBV15 and TRBJ1-6; D is undetermined. Germline assignment: CDR1 LNHNV and CDR2 YYDKDF (reference sequence). The CDR3 is 15 amino acids. V lost 2 bases to trimming and J lost 10 bases, with 15 bases between them. The DNA for the CDR3 is TGTGCCACCAGCAGAACTACTACGGGCGGGTCACCCCTCCACTTT. It translates to CATSRTTTGGSPLHF.

This clonotype was recorded many times. Being off target in a library aimed at alpha chains, this beta chain has a size of little meaning. The chain uses TRBV6-2 or TRBV6-3 and TRBJ1-1; D is unclear. Trimming shortened V by 7 bases and J by 1 base, and 10 bases separated the two germline ends. Looked up from germline, CDR1 is MNHEY and CDR2 is SVGEGT. CDR3 size: 13 residues. CDR3 in amino acids: CASIEDGNTEAFF. The CDR3 DNA reads as TGTGCCAGCATCGAGGACGGGAACACTGAAGCTTTCTTT.

A remark on this clonotype: For a library built for alpha chains, this beta chain is a stray read; little rests on its size. This chain uses TRBV25-1 with TRBJ2-5; 10 nucleotides agree with TRBD1. The V gene end was trimmed by 3 bases and the J gene end by 5 bases; junction bases not matched to a gene: 3. CDR1 MGHDK and CDR2 SYGVNS come from the germline V gene. The CDR3 contains 14 residues. The CDR3 DNA reads TGTGCCAGCAGTGAGACAGGGGGCATTGAGACCCAGTACTTC. As protein: CASSETGGIETQYF.

As for this clonotype: This beta chain appears as a stray read in a library generated for alpha chains; its size is not informative. The chain joins TRBV20-1 to TRBJ2-7, with 8 positions matching TRBD2. CDR1 and CDR2 from the germline V gene are DFQATT and SNEGSKA (reference sequence). The CDR3 has 15 amino acids. V shed 7 bases, J shed 1 base, and the junction held 12 bases outside the gene matches. CDR3 coding DNA: TGCAGTGGTGGTACCGGGAGGGCGGCGTCCTACGAGCAGTACTTC. Translated: CSGGTGRAASYEQYF.

This clonotype is labeled medium-sized (0.01 to 0.1%). Because the library targeted alpha chains, this beta chain is an off-target read whose size means little. The rearrangement links TRBV5-1 to TRBJ2-5; D not resolved. The V end was cut by 2 bases, the J end by 1 base, with 6 bases between. The germline V gene encodes CDR1 SGHRS and CDR2 YFSETQ. The CDR3 sequence is 13 residues long. The CDR3 here is CASSLGSQETQYF. DNA of the CDR3: TGCGCCAGCAGCTTAGGCTCCCAAGAGACCCAGTACTTC. The whole variable domain, filled in from reference TRBV5-1 and TRBJ2-5, reads KAGVTQTPRYLIKTRGQQVTLSCSPISGHRSVSWYQQTPGQGLQFLFEYFSETQRNKGNFPGRFSGRQFSNSRSEMNVSTLELGDSALYLCASSLGSQETQYFGPGTRLLVL.

This clonotype was seen ten or more times. Since it is a stray read in a library aimed at alpha chains, this beta chain has a size that is not meaningful. V is TRBV20-1 and J is TRBJ2-3, with 16 nucleotides matching TRBD2. Germline V gene data show CDR1 as DFQATT and CDR2 as SNEGSKA (reference sequence). The ends lost 3 bases at V and 4 bases at J; junction bases unmatched: 4. The CDR3 has 16 residues. CDR3 protein: CSASLGLAGGADTQYF. The CDR3 DNA is TGCAGTGCTAGCCTGGGACTAGCGGGAGGGGCAGATACGCAGTATTTT.

By proportion, this clonotype is medium-sized (0.01 to 0.1%). This beta chain turned up in a library designed for alpha chains; as an off-target read, its abundance says little. The chain recombines TRBV29-1 with TRBJ2-5, with a weak D call TRBD1 (7 bases). The V end lost 3 bases, the J end lost 6 bases, and 17 bases lay between the germline ends. CDR3 length equals 14 residues. Germline loops: CDR1 SQVTM, CDR2 ANQGSEA. CDR3 amino acids: CSVDRAGGRKTQYF. The CDR3, as DNA: TGCAGCGTTGATAGGGCAGGGGGGAGGAAGACCCAGTACTTC.

There are many counts of this clonotype. This beta chain represents an off-target read in a library built for alpha chains; its size is of limited meaning. This sequence joins TRBV9 and TRBJ2-5; the match to TRBD2 covers 7 bases. Looked up from germline, CDR1 is SGDLS and CDR2 is YYNGEE. J gave up 4 bases and V 1 base, and 4 bases lay outside the gene matches. The CDR3 loop spans 14 amino acids. The CDR3 nucleotides are TGTGCCAGCAGCGTAACCGGGAGGCTAGAGACCCAGTACTTC. This translates into CASSVTGRLETQYF. Using reference TRBV9 and TRBJ2-5 for the parts outside the CDR3, the full variable domain is DSGVTQTPKHLITATGQRVTLRCSPRSGDLSVYWYQQSLDQGLQFLIQYYNGEERAKGNILERFSAQQFPDLHSELNLSSLELGDSALYFCASSVTGRLETQYFGPGTRLLVL.

This clonotype was detected ten times or more. This beta chain slipped into a library made for alpha chains as a stray read, so its size is not meaningful. V and J are TRBV28 and TRBJ1-2; D might be TRBD1 (6 bases). Germline loops: CDR1 MDHEN, CDR2 SYDVKM. The CDR3 extends over 17 amino acids. Trimming stripped 8 bases from V and 4 bases from J, with 26 bases between. This CDR3 is CASVRGGSVPPTYGYTF. CDR3 sequence (DNA): TGTGCCAGCGTGAGGGGGGGGAGCGTTCCCCCGACCTATGGCTACACCTTC.

This clonotype was detected many times. This beta chain appears as a stray read in a library generated for alpha chains; its size is not informative. The rearrangement links TRBV7-2 to TRBJ2-7, with D maybe TRBD1 (5 bases). Trimming took off 1 base at V and 7 bases at J, with 11 bases between the two ends. Germline CDR1 reads SGHTA; CDR2 reads FQGNSA. The CDR3 runs to 13 residues. CDR3 loop: CASSLVFREEQYF. The CDR3 nucleotides are TGTGCCAGCAGCTTAGTTTTCAGGGAAGAGCAGTACTTC.

By proportion, this clonotype is medium-sized (0.01 to 0.1%). As an off-target read in a library built for alpha chains, this beta chain has a frequency of little significance. The CDR3 protein is CASSESGQGAYLSEQYF. The CDR3, as DNA: TGCGCCAGCAGTGAGTCTGGACAGGGGGCTTACCTGAGTGAGCAGTACTTC. The J gene is TRBJ2-7, the V gene TRBV10-2, with TRBD1 matching 11 bases. CDR3 size: 17 residues. Trimming took 0 bases from V and 7 from J; bases not matched to a gene: 11. Germline CDR1 and CDR2: WSHSY and SAAADI.

This clonotype is classed as medium-sized (0.01 to 0.1%). The library was built for alpha chains, so this beta chain is an off-target read and its size means little. The rearrangement uses TRBV7-9 and TRBJ2-3, with D tentatively TRBD2 (6 bases). V was clipped by 5 bases and J by 6 bases, with 15 bases between them. CDR3 length: 14 residues. Germline CDR1 is SEHNR and CDR2 is FQNEAQ (reference sequence). The CDR3 region has the DNA TGTGCCAGCAGCCCGCTACCGGGGGTCGATACGCAGTATTTT. Protein sequence: CASSPLPGVDTQYF. The complete variable domain, with remaining parts taken from reference TRBV7-9 and TRBJ2-3, reads DTGVSQNPRHKITKRGQNVTFRCDPISEHNRLYWYRQTLGQGPEFLTYFQNEAQLEKSRLLSDRFSAERPKGSFSTLEIQRTEQGDSAMYLCASSPLPGVDTQYFGPGTRLTVL.